This TCR beta chain was found in a study of post-analysis software for immune sequencing data. Researchers reported that TCR beta cDNA libraries carried unique molecular identifiers. TCRdb called the PCR reads again in MiXCR, with one record for every CDR3 protein. This table has 650,000 to 900,000 distinct CDR3 sequences, 46% appearing once. Study results and caveats: Roughly five TRBV segments were significantly more frequent in patients than in controls. TRBV5-6, TRBV5-1 and TRBV20-1 were among these segments.

On this clonotype itself: As yet, its antigen is unknown.

Trimming left V 3 bases short and J 3 bases short, with 18 bases between. This CDR3 has 15 amino acids. The germline V gene encodes CDR1 DFQATT and CDR2 SNEGSKA (reference sequence). This TCR was recovered from a girl aged 5-17 years with multiple sclerosis. Material: blood. The chain recombines TRBV20-1 with TRBJ2-7; the D is unclear. The DNA for the CDR3 is TGCAGTGCTAGGACCTCGGGCTATCCTTACTACGAGCAGTACTTC. Translating it yields CSARTSGYPYYEQYF.